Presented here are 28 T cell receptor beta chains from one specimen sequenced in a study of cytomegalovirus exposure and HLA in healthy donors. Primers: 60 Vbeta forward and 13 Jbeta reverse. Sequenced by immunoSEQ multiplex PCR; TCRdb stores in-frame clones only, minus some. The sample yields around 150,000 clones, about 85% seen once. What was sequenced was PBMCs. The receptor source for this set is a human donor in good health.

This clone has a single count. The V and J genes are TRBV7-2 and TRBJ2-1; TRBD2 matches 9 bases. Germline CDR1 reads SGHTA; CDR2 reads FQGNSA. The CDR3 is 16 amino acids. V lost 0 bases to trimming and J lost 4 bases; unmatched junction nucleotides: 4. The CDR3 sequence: CASSLAGGRAYNEQFF. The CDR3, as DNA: TGTGCCAGCAGCTTAGCCGGCGGGAGGGCGTACAATGAGCAGTTCTTC. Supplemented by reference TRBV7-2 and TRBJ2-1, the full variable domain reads GAGVSQSPSNKVTEKGKDVELRCDPISGHTALYWYRQSLGQGLEFLIYFQGNSAPDKSGLPSDRFSAERTGGSVSTLTIQRTQQEDSAVYLCASSLAGGRAYNEQFFGPGTRLTVL.

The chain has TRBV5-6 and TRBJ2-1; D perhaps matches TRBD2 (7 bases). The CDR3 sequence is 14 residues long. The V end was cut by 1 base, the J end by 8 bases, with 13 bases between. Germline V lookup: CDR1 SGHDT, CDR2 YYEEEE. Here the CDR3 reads CASSLPGGAYEQFF. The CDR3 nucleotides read TGTGCCAGCAGCTTGCCTGGGGGGGCCTATGAGCAGTTCTTC.

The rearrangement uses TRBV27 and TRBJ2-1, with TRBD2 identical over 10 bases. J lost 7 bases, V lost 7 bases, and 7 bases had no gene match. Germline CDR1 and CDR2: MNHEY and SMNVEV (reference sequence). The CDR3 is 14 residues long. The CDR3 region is CASTIAGGLNEQFF. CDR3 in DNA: TGTGCCAGCACTATAGCGGGGGGCCTGAATGAGCAGTTCTTC.

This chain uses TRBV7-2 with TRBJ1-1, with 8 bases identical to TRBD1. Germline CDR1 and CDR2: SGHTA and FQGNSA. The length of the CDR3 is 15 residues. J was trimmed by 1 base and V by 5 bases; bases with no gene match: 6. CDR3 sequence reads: CASSPPGTGNTEAFF. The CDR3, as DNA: TGTGCCAGCAGCCCCCCCGGGACAGGGAACACTGAAGCTTTCTTT.

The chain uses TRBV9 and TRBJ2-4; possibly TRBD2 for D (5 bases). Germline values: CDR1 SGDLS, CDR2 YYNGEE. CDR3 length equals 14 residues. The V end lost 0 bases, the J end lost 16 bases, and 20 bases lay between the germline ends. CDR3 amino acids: CASSVEPASSGTYF. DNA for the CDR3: TGTGCCAGCAGCGTAGAACCGGCGTCCTCGGGAACCTACTTC.

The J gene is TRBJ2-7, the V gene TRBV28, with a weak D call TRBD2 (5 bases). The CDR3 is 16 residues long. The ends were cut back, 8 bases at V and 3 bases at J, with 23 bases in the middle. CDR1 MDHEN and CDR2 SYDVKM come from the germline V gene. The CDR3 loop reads CASYTGSAASNYEQYF. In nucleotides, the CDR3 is TGTGCCAGCTACACGGGATCGGCCGCTTCCAACTACGAGCAGTACTTC.

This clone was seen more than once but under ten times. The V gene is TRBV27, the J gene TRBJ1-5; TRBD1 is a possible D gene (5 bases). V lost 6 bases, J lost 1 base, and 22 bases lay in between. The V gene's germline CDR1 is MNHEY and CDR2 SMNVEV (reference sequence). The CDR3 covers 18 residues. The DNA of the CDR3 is TGTGCCAGCAGCCCGGACGTCCAGGGCCTAAGGAGCAATCAGCCCCAGCATTTT. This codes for CASSPDVQGLRSNQPQHF.

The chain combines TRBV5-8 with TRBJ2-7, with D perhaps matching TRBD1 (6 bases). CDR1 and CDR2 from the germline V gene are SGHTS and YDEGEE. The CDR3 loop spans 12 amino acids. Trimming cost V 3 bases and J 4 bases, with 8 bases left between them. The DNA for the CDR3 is TGTGCCAGCAGCTCGGACAGTTACGAGCAGTACTTC. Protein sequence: CASSSDSYEQYF.

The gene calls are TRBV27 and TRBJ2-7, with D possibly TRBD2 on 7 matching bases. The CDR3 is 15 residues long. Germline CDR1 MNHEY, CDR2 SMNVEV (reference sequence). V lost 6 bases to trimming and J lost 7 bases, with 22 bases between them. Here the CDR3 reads CASSPPSAGAFEQYF. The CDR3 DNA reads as TGTGCCAGCAGCCCACCCAGTGCGGGGGCTTTTGAGCAGTACTTC.

The chain's CDR3 is CASRLAGGATDTQYF. As DNA, the CDR3 is TGTGCCAGCAGGCTAGCGGGGGGAGCCACAGATACGCAGTATTTT. V gene TRBV11-2 combines with J gene TRBJ2-3; 11 bases are a match to TRBD2. The V gene end was trimmed by 6 bases and the J gene end by 2 bases; junction bases not matched to a gene: 4. This CDR3 spans 15 amino acids. In germline, CDR1 is SGHAT, CDR2 FQNNGV.

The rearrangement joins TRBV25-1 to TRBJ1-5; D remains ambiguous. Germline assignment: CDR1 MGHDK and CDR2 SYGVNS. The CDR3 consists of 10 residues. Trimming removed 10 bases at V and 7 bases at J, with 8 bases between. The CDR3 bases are TGTGCCAACCGAGTCCAGCCCCAGCATTTT. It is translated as CANRVQPQHF.

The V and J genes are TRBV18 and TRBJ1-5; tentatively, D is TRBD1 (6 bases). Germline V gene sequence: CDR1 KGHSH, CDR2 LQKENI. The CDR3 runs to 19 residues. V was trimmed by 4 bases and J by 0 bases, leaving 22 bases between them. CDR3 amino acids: CASSQKRTDPFNSNQPQHF. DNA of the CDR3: TGTGCCAGCTCACAAAAGAGGACAGATCCCTTCAATAGCAATCAGCCCCAGCATTTT.

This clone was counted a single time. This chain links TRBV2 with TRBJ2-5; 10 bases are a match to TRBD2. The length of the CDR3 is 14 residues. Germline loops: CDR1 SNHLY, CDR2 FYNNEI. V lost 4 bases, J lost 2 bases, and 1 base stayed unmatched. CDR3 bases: TGTGCCAGCAGTGGGACTAGCGGACAAGAGACCCAGTACTTC. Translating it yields CASSGTSGQETQYF.

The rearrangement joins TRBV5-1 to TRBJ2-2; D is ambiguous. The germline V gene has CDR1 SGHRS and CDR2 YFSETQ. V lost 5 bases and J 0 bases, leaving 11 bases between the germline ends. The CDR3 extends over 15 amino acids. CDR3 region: CASSRDATNTGELFF. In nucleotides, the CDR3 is TGCGCCAGCAGTCGAGATGCGACGAACACCGGGGAGCTGTTTTTT.

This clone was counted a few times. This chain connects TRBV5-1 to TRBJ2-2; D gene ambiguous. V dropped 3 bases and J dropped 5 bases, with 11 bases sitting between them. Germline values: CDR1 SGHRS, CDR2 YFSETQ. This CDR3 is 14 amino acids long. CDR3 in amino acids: CASSSKTDTGELFF. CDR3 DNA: TGCGCCAGCAGCTCCAAAACTGATACCGGGGAGCTGTTTTTT.

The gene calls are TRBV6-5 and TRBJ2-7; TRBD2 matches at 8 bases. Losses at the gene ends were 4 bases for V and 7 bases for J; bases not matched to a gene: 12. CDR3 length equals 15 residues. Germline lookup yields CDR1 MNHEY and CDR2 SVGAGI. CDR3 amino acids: CASSLGLAGPLEQYF. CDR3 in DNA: TGTGCCAGCAGTTTGGGCCTAGCGGGCCCTTTGGAGCAGTACTTC.

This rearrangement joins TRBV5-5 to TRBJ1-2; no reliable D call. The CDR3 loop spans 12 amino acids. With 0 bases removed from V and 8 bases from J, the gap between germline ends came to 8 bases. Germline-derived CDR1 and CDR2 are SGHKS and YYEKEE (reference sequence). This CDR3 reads CASSLEGVGYTF. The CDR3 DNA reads TGTGCCAGCAGCTTGGAGGGAGTCGGCTACACCTTC.

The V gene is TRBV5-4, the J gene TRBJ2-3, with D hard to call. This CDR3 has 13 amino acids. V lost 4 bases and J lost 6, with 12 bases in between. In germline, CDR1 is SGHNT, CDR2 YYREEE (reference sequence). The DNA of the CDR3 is TGTGCCAGCAGCGACCTCCTCGGGGATACGCAGTATTTT. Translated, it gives CASSDLLGDTQYF.

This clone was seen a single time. The CDR3: CSAGTGLNQPQHF. The CDR3, as DNA: TGCAGCGCCGGGACAGGGCTAAATCAGCCCCAGCATTTT. V usage is TRBV29-1 and J usage is TRBJ1-5, with 9 bases aligning to TRBD1. Trimming cost V 7 bases and J 4 bases; bases outside gene matches: 5. This CDR3 has 13 amino acids. The germline gives CDR1 SQVTM, CDR2 ANQGSEA.

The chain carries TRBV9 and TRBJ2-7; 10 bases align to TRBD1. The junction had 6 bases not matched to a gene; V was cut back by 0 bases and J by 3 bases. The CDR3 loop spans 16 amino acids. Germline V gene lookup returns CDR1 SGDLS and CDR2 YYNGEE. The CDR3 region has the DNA TGTGCCAGCAGCGTAGGACAGGGGGCGCAAGTCTACGAGCAGTACTTC. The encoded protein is CASSVGQGAQVYEQYF.

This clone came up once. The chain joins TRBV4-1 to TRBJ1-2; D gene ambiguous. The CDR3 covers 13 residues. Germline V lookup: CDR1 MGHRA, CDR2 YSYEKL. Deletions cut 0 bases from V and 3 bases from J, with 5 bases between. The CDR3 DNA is TGCGCCAGCAGCCAAGACCAGGACTATGGCTACACCTTC. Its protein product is CASSQDQDYGYTF.

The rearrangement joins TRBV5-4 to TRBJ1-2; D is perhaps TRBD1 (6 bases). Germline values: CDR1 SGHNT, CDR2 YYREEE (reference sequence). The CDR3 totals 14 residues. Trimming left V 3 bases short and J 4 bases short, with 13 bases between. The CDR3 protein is CASSSERGGYGYTF. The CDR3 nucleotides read TGTGCCAGCAGCTCTGAAAGGGGGGGCTATGGCTACACCTTC.

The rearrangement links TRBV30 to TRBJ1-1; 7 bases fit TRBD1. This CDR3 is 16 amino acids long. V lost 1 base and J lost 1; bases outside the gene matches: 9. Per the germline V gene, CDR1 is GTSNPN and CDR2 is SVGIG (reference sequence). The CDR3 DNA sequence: TGTGCCTGGAGTGATTATTCAGGGGGGAAGAACACTGAAGCTTTCTTT. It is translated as CAWSDYSGGKNTEAFF.

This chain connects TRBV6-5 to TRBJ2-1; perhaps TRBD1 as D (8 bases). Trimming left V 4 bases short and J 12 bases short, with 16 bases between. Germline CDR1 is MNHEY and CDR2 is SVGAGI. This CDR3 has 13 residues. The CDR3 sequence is CASSSLTGGGQFF. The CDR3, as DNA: TGTGCCAGCAGTTCGTTAACAGGGGGGGGGCAGTTCTTC.

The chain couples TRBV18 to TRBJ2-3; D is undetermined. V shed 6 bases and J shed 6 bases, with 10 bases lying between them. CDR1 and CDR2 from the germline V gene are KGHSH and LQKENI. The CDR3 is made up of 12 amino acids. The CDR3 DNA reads TGTGCCAGCTCTTATGAGATGGATACGCAGTATTTT. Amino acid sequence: CASSYEMDTQYF.

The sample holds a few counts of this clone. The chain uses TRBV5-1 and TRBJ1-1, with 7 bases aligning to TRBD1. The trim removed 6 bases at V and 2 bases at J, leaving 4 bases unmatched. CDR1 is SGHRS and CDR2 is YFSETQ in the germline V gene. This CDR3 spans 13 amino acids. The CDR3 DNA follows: TGCGCCAGCAACGGACAGGCTAACACTGAAGCTTTCTTT. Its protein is CASNGQANTEAFF.

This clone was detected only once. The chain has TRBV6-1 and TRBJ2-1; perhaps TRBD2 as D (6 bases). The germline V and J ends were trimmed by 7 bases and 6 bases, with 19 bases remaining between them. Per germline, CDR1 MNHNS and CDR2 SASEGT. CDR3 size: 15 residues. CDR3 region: CASNLRDSLPNEQFF. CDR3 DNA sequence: TGTGCCAGCAATCTCCGGGACTCCCTTCCCAATGAGCAGTTCTTC.

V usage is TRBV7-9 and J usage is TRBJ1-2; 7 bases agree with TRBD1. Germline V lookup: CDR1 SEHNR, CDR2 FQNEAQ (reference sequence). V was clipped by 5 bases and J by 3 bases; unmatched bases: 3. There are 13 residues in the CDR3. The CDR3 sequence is CASSPGQYYGYTF. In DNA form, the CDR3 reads TGTGCCAGCAGCCCGGGACAGTACTATGGCTACACCTTC.